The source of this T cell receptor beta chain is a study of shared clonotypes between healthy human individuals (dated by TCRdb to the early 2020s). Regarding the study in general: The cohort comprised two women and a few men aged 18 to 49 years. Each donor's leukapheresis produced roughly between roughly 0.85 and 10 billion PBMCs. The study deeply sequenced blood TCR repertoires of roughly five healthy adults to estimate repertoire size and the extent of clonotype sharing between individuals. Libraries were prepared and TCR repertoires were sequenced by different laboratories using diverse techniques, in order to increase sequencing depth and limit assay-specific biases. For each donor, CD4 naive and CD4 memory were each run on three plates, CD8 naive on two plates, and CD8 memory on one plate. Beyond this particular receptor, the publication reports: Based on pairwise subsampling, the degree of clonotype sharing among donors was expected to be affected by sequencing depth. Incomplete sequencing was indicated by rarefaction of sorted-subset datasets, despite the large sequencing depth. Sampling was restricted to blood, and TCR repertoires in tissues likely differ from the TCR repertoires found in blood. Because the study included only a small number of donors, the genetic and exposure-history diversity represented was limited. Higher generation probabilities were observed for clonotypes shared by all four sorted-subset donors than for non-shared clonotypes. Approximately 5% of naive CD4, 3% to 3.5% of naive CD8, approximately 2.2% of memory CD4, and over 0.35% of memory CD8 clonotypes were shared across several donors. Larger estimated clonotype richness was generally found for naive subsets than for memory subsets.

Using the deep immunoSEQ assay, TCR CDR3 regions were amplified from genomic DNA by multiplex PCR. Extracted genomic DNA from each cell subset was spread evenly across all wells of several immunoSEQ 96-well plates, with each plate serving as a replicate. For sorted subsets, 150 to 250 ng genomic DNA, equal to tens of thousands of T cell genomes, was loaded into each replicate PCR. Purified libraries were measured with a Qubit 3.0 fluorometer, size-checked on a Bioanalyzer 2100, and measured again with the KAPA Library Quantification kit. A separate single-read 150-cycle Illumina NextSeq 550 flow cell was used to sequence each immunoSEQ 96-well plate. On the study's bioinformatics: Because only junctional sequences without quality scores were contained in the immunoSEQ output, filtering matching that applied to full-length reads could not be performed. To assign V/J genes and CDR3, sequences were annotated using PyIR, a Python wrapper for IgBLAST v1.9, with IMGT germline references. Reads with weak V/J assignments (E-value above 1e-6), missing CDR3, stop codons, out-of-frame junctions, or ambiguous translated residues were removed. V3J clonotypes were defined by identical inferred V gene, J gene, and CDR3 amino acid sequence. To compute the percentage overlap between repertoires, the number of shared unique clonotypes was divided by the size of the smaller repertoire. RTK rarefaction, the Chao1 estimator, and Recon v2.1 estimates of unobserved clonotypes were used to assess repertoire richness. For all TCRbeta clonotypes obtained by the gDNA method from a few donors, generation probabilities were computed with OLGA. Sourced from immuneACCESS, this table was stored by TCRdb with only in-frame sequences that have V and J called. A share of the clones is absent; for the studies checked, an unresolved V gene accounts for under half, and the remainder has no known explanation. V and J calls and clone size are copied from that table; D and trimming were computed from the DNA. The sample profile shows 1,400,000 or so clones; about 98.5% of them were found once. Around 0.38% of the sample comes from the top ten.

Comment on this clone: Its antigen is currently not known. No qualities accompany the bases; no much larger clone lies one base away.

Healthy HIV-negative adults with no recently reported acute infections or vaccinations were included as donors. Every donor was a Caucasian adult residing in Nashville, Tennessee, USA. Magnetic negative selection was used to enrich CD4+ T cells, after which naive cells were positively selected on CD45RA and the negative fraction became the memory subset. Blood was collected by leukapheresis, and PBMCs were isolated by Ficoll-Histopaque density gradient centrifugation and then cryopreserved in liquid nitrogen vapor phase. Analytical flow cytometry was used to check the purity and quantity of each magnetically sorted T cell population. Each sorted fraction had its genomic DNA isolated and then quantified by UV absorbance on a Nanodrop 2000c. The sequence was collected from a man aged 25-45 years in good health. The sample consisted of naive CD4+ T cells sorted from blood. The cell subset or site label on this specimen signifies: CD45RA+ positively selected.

The DNA sequence is as follows: TGTGCCAGCAGCTTGGTGGGAGTAGCGGGAGATACGCAGTATTTT. Its protein reads: CASSLVGVAGDTQYF. The V and J segments used are TRBV5-4 and TRBJ2-3; TRBD2 agrees with 7 junctional bases. The germline V gene (reference sequence) gives CDR1 as SGHNT and CDR2 as YYREEE. From its cysteine to its phenylalanine, the CDR3 spans 15 amino acids. Of all the DNA, just the CDR3 is kept, 45 bases in frame from base 1. V trim: 0 bases; J trim: 5 bases; unmatched bases: 6.